This TCR beta chain was retrieved from a study of blood T cell repertoires in COVID-19 (TCRdb year 2020). Turning to the overall study: Samples covering the acute and convalescent phases of COVID-19 were provided by collaborators in the United States, Italy and Spain. The prospective study material was composed of cDNA or gDNA derived from T cells, B-cell-depleted T cells, or PBMCs. Deeply sampled blood TCRbeta repertoires from subjects exposed to, actively infected with, or recovered from COVID-19 were included in the dataset. The repertoires were made available in a free public database intended to serve as a resource for research on the immune response to SARS-CoV-2. Samples came from the ongoing ImmuneRACE study (first 160 participants) plus 1,254 subjects from 6 global collaborators. Nearly every sample came with metadata listing a de-identified subject ID, COVID-19 status, age in years and sex. HLA class I and class II types, where available, came from metadata supplied by the sample provider rather than from assay-based typing.

Overall study outcomes, separate from this receptor: Clinical and demographic metadata were provided uncurated, with the amount varying by source and participant.

Including cysteine and phenylalanine, the CDR3 has 13 amino acids. CDR3 DNA is the only sequence kept; it has 39 bases, read in frame from the first base. The germline V gene provides CDR1 MNHNS and CDR2 SASEGT. Trimming removed 0 bases from V and 6 bases from J, leaving 6 bases between the germline ends. Remarks on this clone: The target of this receptor is not known. No much larger clone is present one base from it, and per-base qualities are unavailable.

TCRbeta CDR3 regions were amplified from genomic DNA using the immunoSEQ Assay, a bias-controlled multiplex PCR. On the study's bioinformatics: The number of nucleated cells in each sample was estimated by amplification of reference gene primers within the assay. To quantify the absolute abundance of each unique TCRbeta CDR3 rearrangement, sequence reads were collapsed and filtered. For each sample, productive Simpson clonality was calculated as the square root of Simpson's diversity index over productive rearrangements. TCRdb carries this immuneACCESS record with in-frame sequences only. Its versions omit some clonotypes, under half of them owing to an unresolved V gene in the studies checked, with the rest unexplained. The V and J calls and clone size are taken from that table; D and trimming were inferred from the DNA. The sample records approximately 75,000 clones, around nine tenths of which are singletons. The biggest ten clones account for 6.3% of the sample.

In Seattle, one collaborating source enrolled patients while the infection was active and tracked those patients longitudinally over the course of disease. Collaborating institutions collected whole blood in K2EDTA tubes following their own protocols. For TCRbeta analysis, collaborators shipped samples as frozen whole blood, isolated PBMCs, or DNA extracted from either of those sample types. Source material: peripheral blood. This chain is built from TRBV6-1 and TRBJ2-4, with an unclear D gene assignment. This sequence originates from an older man with COVID-19, enrolled during active disease. The CDR3 here reads CASSEARRNIQYF. The DNA is TGTGCCAGCAGTGAAGCACGGAGAAACATTCAGTACTTC.